Detailed here is one TCR beta chain. The assay was immunoSEQ multiplex PCR, and TCRdb's table has in-frame clones only and misses some. Here the sample spans about 98,000 clones, 79% being singletons. This record belongs to a study of control samples from healthy donors and cancer patients. This CDR3 has 16 residues. Trimming cost V 3 bases and J 0 bases, with 14 bases left between them. Germline CDR1 and CDR2: KGHSH and LQKENI. The rearrangement links TRBV18 to TRBJ1-1; tentatively, D is TRBD1 (6 bases). The TCR was taken from a woman aged 25 to 39 in good health. The sequenced material came from blood. CDR3 amino acids: CASSPLDSSMNTEAFF. As DNA, the CDR3 is TGTGCCAGCTCACCCCTGGACAGCTCCATGAACACTGAAGCTTTCTTT.